The 21 T cell receptor beta chains reported below all come from one sample, sequenced in a study of blood T cell repertoires in COVID-19. Clones were sequenced by immunoSEQ multiplex PCR, and TCRdb holds only the in-frame ones, with some missing. The sample has 400,000 or so clones, about 92% seen once. The sample taken for sequencing was PBMCs or T cells enriched from blood (not recorded which). The receptors shown here come from a man younger than 30 who had recovered from COVID-19.

The chain combines TRBV30 with TRBJ2-3, with 7 nucleotides matching TRBD2. The germline V gene encodes CDR1 GTSNPN and CDR2 SVGIG (reference sequence). The CDR3 runs to 14 residues. The V and J ends lost 3 bases and 0 bases, in that order; junction bases with no gene match: 3. In DNA form, the CDR3 reads TGTGCCTGGAGAGTTAGCGGGAGCACAGATACGCAGTATTTT. Translated, it gives CAWRVSGSTDTQYF.

J is TRBJ1-1 and V is TRBV18; TRBD1 is a possible D gene (5 bases). V shed 6 bases and J shed 7 bases, with 12 bases lying between them. Per the germline V gene, CDR1 is KGHSH and CDR2 is LQKENI. The CDR3 length is 12 residues. CDR3: CASSLLQGEAFF. As DNA, the CDR3 is TGTGCCAGCTCGCTTTTGCAGGGTGAAGCTTTCTTT.

The chain is built from TRBV10-3 and TRBJ1-1, with 7 bases that match TRBD1. V was pared by 0 bases and J by 4 bases, with 2 bases of the junction left unmatched. Looked up from germline, CDR1 is ENHRY and CDR2 is SYGVKD. CDR3 size: 14 residues. The CDR3 region has the DNA TGTGCCATCAGTGAGTCCAACAGGGGCACTGAAGCTTTCTTT. It is translated as CAISESNRGTEAFF.

The V and J genes are TRBV28 and TRBJ1-4; D call uncertain. In germline, CDR1 is MDHEN, CDR2 SYDVKM. The CDR3 is 13 amino acids. V was cut by 2 bases and J by 10 bases, with 11 bases left in between. Here the CDR3 reads CASSLPAGSKLFF. In DNA, the CDR3 is TGTGCCAGCAGTTTACCCGCCGGGTCAAAACTGTTTTTT.

CDR3 in amino acids: CAWRRTGGVYGYTF. The CDR3 DNA reads TGTGCCTGGAGGAGGACAGGGGGTGTTTATGGCTACACCTTC. This chain joins TRBV30 and TRBJ1-2, with TRBD1 matching 10 bases. Trimming at V came to 3 bases and at J to 5 bases, leaving 6 bases not matched to a gene. Germline CDR1 reads GTSNPN; CDR2 reads SVGIG (reference sequence). CDR3 length: 14 amino acids.

V gene TRBV5-6 combines with J gene TRBJ2-5; TRBD2 might be the D (6 bases). Germline V lookup: CDR1 SGHDT, CDR2 YYEEEE. Between the trimmed V and J ends, which lost 0 bases and 4 bases, there was a span of 16 bases. This CDR3 is built from 16 residues. The chain's CDR3 is CASSLAPAGLRETQYF. The DNA of the CDR3 is TGTGCCAGCAGCTTGGCCCCGGCGGGATTGAGAGAGACCCAGTACTTC.

The genes are TRBV11-2 and TRBJ1-1, with D perhaps TRBD1 (5 bases). CDR1 and CDR2 (germline): SGHAT, FQNNGV. Trimming took off 5 bases at V and 4 bases at J, with 23 bases between the two ends. The length of the CDR3 is 17 residues. The CDR3 nucleotides are TGTGCCAGCAGCCCAACTTTCTATCGGGGGAAAGGCACTGAAGCTTTCTTT. This gives the protein CASSPTFYRGKGTEAFF.

V is TRBV18 and J is TRBJ1-4; 10 bases agree with TRBD1. Germline-derived CDR1 and CDR2 are KGHSH and LQKENI. CDR3 size: 14 residues. V lost 8 bases, J lost 5 bases, and 5 bases stayed unmatched. CDR3 protein: CASRDRGLNEKLFF. CDR3 nucleotide sequence: TGTGCCAGCCGGGACAGGGGCCTGAATGAAAAACTGTTTTTT.

The chain couples TRBV18 to TRBJ2-1; TRBD2 matches at 8 bases. The germline V gene has CDR1 KGHSH and CDR2 LQKENI. Trimming removed 3 bases from V and 3 bases from J; junction bases left unmatched: 7. The CDR3 is made up of 16 amino acids. CDR3 sequence: CASSPGAGGLYNEQFF. DNA of the CDR3: TGTGCCAGCTCACCTGGTGCGGGGGGTCTCTACAATGAGCAGTTCTTC.

This clone was detected only a few times. V gene TRBV6-5 combines with J gene TRBJ1-6; D is unresolved. The V and J ends lost 7 bases and 7 bases respectively, with 8 bases between them. The CDR3 extends over 12 amino acids. CDR1 is MNHEY and CDR2 is SVGAGI in the germline V gene. CDR3 residues: CASTGFNSPLHF. For the CDR3, the DNA is TGTGCCAGCACAGGTTTCAATTCACCCCTCCACTTT.

The V and J genes are TRBV11-2 and TRBJ2-7, with a possible D match to TRBD1 (5 bases). This CDR3 has 17 residues. Germline CDR1 SGHAT, CDR2 FQNNGV. Trimming shortened V by 4 bases and J by 0 bases, and 19 bases separated the two germline ends. CDR3 coding DNA: TGTGCCAGCAGCTCAGGTCGGGCCAGGGATAGCTCCTACGAGCAGTACTTC. As protein: CASSSGRARDSSYEQYF.

The V gene is TRBV9, the J gene TRBJ1-2; TRBD1 matches at 7 bases. This CDR3 has 15 amino acids. CDR1 and CDR2 (germline): SGDLS, YYNGEE. The V segment lost 2 bases and the J segment 3 bases; nucleotides outside the gene matches: 7. The CDR3 spells CASSVPKTGYYGYTF. In nucleotides, the CDR3 is TGTGCCAGCAGCGTTCCCAAGACAGGGTACTATGGCTACACCTTC.

This chain joins TRBV7-9 and TRBJ2-7; D gene uncertain. Germline assignment: CDR1 SEHNR and CDR2 FQNEAQ (reference sequence). This CDR3 region has 13 residues. V was clipped by 8 bases and J by 2 bases, with 13 bases between them. The CDR3 protein is CASSEADTYEQYF. The CDR3, as DNA: TGTGCCAGCTCCGAGGCCGATACCTACGAGCAGTACTTC.

This clone showed up just once. V gene TRBV2 combines with J gene TRBJ1-4, with D possibly matching TRBD1 (6 bases). V dropped 9 bases and J dropped 4 bases, with 12 bases sitting between them. Germline loops: CDR1 SNHLY, CDR2 FYNNEI. The CDR3 sequence is 13 residues long. CDR3 sequence: CASLRGVNEKLFF. The CDR3, as DNA: TGTGCCAGTCTCAGGGGCGTTAATGAAAAACTGTTTTTT.

The V gene is TRBV7-3, the J gene TRBJ1-1, with D possibly matching TRBD1 (5 bases). CDR1 is SGHTA, CDR2 FQGTGA, per germline. The V end was cut by 4 bases, the J end by 5 bases, with 8 bases between. This CDR3 is built from 12 residues. The CDR3 region is CASSSGHTEAFF. CDR3 nucleotide sequence: TGTGCCAGCAGCTCCGGACATACTGAAGCTTTCTTT.

V usage is TRBV15 and J usage is TRBJ1-4, with D maybe TRBD1 (6 bases). Trimming left V 5 bases short and J 8 bases short, with 15 bases between. Germline V gene lookup returns CDR1 LNHNV and CDR2 YYDKDF (reference sequence). The CDR3 extends over 14 amino acids. The CDR3, as DNA: TGTGCCACCAGCGGAAACAGGGAATTCGAAAAACTGTTTTTT. It is translated as CATSGNREFEKLFF.

CDR3 bases: TGTGCCACCAGCCCTTCGTTAATCGCGGCCGGGGAGCTGTTTTTT. This translates into CATSPSLIAAGELFF. The rearrangement links TRBV15 to TRBJ2-2; D remains unclear. Germline V gives CDR1 LNHNV, CDR2 YYDKDF (reference sequence). V lost 5 bases and J lost 6, with 16 bases in between. The CDR3 has 15 residues.

V usage is TRBV27 and J usage is TRBJ1-1; a possible D gene is TRBD1 (5 bases). Trimming took off 3 bases at V and 7 bases at J, with 12 bases between the two ends. The CDR3 has 13 amino acids. In germline, CDR1 is MNHEY, CDR2 SMNVEV (reference sequence). CDR3 loop: CASSFPGQVEAFF. CDR3 nucleotide sequence: TGTGCCAGCAGTTTCCCCGGACAAGTTGAAGCTTTCTTT.

The chain has TRBV18 and TRBJ2-2, with TRBD1 identical over 8 bases. V trimming: 4 bases; J trimming: 6 bases; junction bases outside the gene matches: 7. Germline CDR1 reads KGHSH; CDR2 reads LQKENI. The CDR3 covers 15 residues. The CDR3 here is CASSLSTGVAGELFF. The DNA of the CDR3 is TGTGCCAGCTCACTATCGACAGGGGTTGCCGGGGAGCTGTTTTTT.

V is TRBV28 and J is TRBJ1-6, with 9 bases identical to TRBD1. Germline trimming cut 3 bases from V and 8 bases from J; bases unmatched to any gene: 11. Germline values: CDR1 MDHEN, CDR2 SYDVKM. CDR3 size: 17 residues. The chain's CDR3 is CASSLLQPGQGHSPLHF. The CDR3 region has the DNA TGTGCCAGCAGTTTGTTACAACCGGGACAGGGACATTCACCCCTCCACTTT.

Only one count was recorded for this clone. The J gene is TRBJ1-6, the V gene TRBV6-5; D is undetermined. The CDR3 is 13 amino acids. CDR1 and CDR2 from the germline V gene are MNHEY and SVGAGI. With 8 bases removed from V and 8 bases from J, the gap between germline ends came to 13 bases. CDR3 in amino acids: CASLRESHSPLHF. The CDR3 DNA is TGTGCCAGCCTGCGGGAATCCCATTCACCCCTCCACTTT.